This T cell receptor beta chain is from a study of cytomegalovirus exposure and HLA in healthy donors (dated by TCRdb to between 2016 and 2019). Broadly, across the study: In an earlier analysis of around 540 of the donors, roughly 300 Gb of sequence data and roughly 100 million unique TCR beta sequences from 150 million to 200 million T cells were reported. About 300 gigabases of sequencing data and tens of millions of unique TCR sequences were included in an early release covering 550 to 650 HLA-typed donors. Of the 300 to 450 genotyped donors, about 80% fell in the genetic ancestry cluster associated with self-reported Caucasian donors. The study aimed to test whether signatures of past pathogen exposure could be identified by cataloging public T cell receptors. The study profiled the T cell repertoires of hundreds of subjects by immunosequencing and related them to cytomegalovirus serostatus. Along with the 666-subject first cohort, a separate validation cohort of over 90 different subjects was used. High-throughput TCR immunosequencing, statistical association of individual TCRs with disease status, and machine learning were combined to predict cytomegalovirus infection status. A later analysis re-analyzed previously published TCR beta repertoires from 650 to 800 donors and added high-resolution HLA genotyping to study TCR occurrence patterns. In the later analysis, no new phenotypic data were used to find candidate immune exposures; instead, reliance was placed on TCR beta sequences and their occurrence across donors. An earlier analysis of around 580 of the donors used high-throughput TCR beta sequencing to judge whether each TCR beta V gene segment behaved as functional or pseudogenic. Donor age, sex, ethnicity and CMV serostatus were collected together with the repertoire data. A later genetic analysis took genome-wide SNP genotypes for about 55% of the 666 donors and used that subset as a discovery cohort. All discovery cohort repertoires had been generated using a single sequencing platform. Both class I and class II loci were covered by HLA typing, at four-digit resolution. Typing coverage varied by locus: about 620-630 donors for A, B, C, DRB1 and DQB1; approximately 500 for DQA1; approximately 570 for DPA1; about 450 for DPB1. About 5 DR-DQ haplotypes were handled as single units for association and clustering, since linkage in the cohort was strong. Among roughly 400 genotyped donors of the cohort, an average of about 240,000 unique TCR beta nucleotide sequences were sequenced per donor, approximately 20% of them non-productive. Paper-wide results and their limitations: In vitro tests confirmed that a few of the cytomegalovirus-associated TCR beta chains recognize cytomegalovirus antigens. In a later analysis, about 16,000 TCR beta sequences were associated with specific HLA alleles at a false discovery rate of 0.05. According to a later analysis, parvovirus B19, influenza, CMV and Epstein-Barr virus appeared linked to several top co-occurrence clusters. In an earlier analysis of some 540 of the donors, most TCR beta V segments appeared in productive rearrangements about 90% or about 30% of the time, broadly matching IMGT annotations. In this cohort, only TCR beta chains were sequenced, and detectable features were limited by the absence of alpha or paired-chain data. The sequencing pipeline was judged likely to have produced a cluster of highly shared sequence variants as a technical artifact. Sequencing depth was assumed to be roughly uniform across donors in the presence/absence analyses, though that assumption may not hold. A later analysis found that HLA-associated TCR beta chains were more clonally expanded and had lower generation probabilities than equally common non-associated chains. Strong co-occurrence of HLA alleles, especially DR and DQ, made assigning TCR associations to individual alleles difficult. For the cohort, immune exposure information was limited to CMV serostatus. In a later analysis, most CMV-associated TCR beta chains were found to appear HLA-restricted, with HLA associations seemingly driven largely by CMV exposure. According to a later analysis, TCR association rates differed among HLA loci, with DRB1 alleles showing the most associated TCRs and HLA-C alleles showing the fewest. Correlated functional status among segregating V segments might reflect linkage disequilibrium, but an unknown experimental factor could not be ruled out. Cytomegalovirus status was reported to be diagnosed by the classifier with high specificity and sensitivity in both the original and validation cohorts. A later genetic analysis reported fewer N-insertions in productive TCRs among donors in an Asian-associated ancestry cluster than the roughly 700-donor mean. Most TCR sequences were seen in very few donors, while some public TCRs were found in many individuals. A further reported finding was that TCR beta sequences accurately predicted the HLA-A and HLA-B alleles for most subjects in the first cohort. V-gene and J-gene trimming of TCR beta chains was associated with a missense DCLRE1C variant in a later genetic analysis, and the association was replicated in an independent cohort. It was suggested by the authors that the approach could potentially be generalized to other disease states and immunological phenotypes. Because HLA typing was unavailable for some donors at each locus, only the typed subset was used in association tests. Seventeen rarely observed V segments, including chromosome 9 orphons, were excluded from the earlier analysis of several hundred of the donors because counts were too low. The 87-base-pair reads could not distinguish some IMGT-functional V segments, including TRBV6-2 and TRBV6-3, so those segments were excluded. The study gave a list of under 200 TCR beta chains associated with cytomegalovirus.

Remarks on this clone: Its antigen is unknown. Qualities for individual bases were not recorded, and no much larger clone is one base off.

Library preparation employed the immunoSEQ multiplex PCR assay. A mixture of 60 forward primers for TCR Vbeta segments and 13 reverse primers for TCR Jbeta segments was used in the multiplex PCR. The CDR3 region of rearranged TCR beta genes was amplified from genomic DNA with a multiplex PCR assay. The Illumina HiSeq System was used to sequence the amplified TCR beta libraries as 87-base-pair reads. In the original analysis: In a later analysis, roughly 80 million unique TCR beta chains were counted across the roughly 610 repertoires, and roughly 10 million of these chains were shared by at least two donors. To remove PCR and sequencing errors, raw reads were error-corrected and collapsed into unique sequences using a nearest-neighbor algorithm that merged closely related sequences. To assign V, D and J gene segments, CDR3 sequences were aligned to IMGT reference sequences. Each retained sequence needed at least a six-nucleotide match to both a V gene segment and a J gene segment. A rearrangement counted as productive if the CDR3 had no stop codons and remained in frame with V and J, and every other rearrangement counted as non-productive. CDR3 was defined by IMGT convention, running from the second conserved V-encoded cysteine to the conserved J-encoded phenylalanine. Sequences without an unambiguous match to a single V gene segment were excluded from the earlier analysis of approximately 600 of the donors. An earlier analysis of 450 to 650 of the donors called V segments functional above 56.7% productive rearrangements and segregating when the between-donor standard deviation exceeded 5%. A statistical classification framework was built to diagnose cytomegalovirus status from the catalog of TCR beta chain sequences. In a later analysis, V and J genes were assigned by comparing TCR nucleotide sequences against IMGT/GENE-DB human TR gene sequences. Using the TCRdist pipeline, a later analysis assigned CDR3 sequences along with most-parsimonious VDJ recombination scenarios. In a later analysis, every TCR beta chain was defined by the combination of its CDR3 amino acid sequence and its V-gene family, and reads without a unique V-gene family were dropped. A later analysis removed 500 to 600 highly shared, low-generation-probability nucleotide sequences to deal with suspected cross-contamination and a sequencing artifact. In a later analysis, a clonal expansion index was calculated for each public chain from normalized within-repertoire ranks of inferred template counts. A later analysis computed generation probabilities with a VDJ recombination model fitted to out-of-frame rearrangements, and checked the results against IGoR. Hypergeometric tests were used in a later analysis to score TCR-TCR, TCR-HLA and TCR-CMV co-occurrence, with a repertoire-size bias correction applied to the TCR pairs. A later analysis estimated false discovery rates by permuting HLA or CMV assignments 20 times. In a later analysis, co-occurring TCRs were grouped with DBSCAN, and TCRdist sequence similarity was added when clustering was performed within HLA-allele-positive subsets. Co-occurrence clustering excluded repertoires with fewer than 30,000 or more than 120,000 public chains, plus five with anomalous nucleotide sharing. This immuneACCESS table, as held by TCRdb, lists in-frame sequences with V and J called but not all clones. Of the missing ones, under half trace to an unresolved V gene in checked studies; the others have no known cause. V, J and clone size are taken as reported in that table, and D and trimming were inferred from the DNA itself. The sample table lists about 190,000 clones, around 79% of them with a count of one. 1.5% to 2% of the sample is held by the ten biggest clonotypes.

The cohort was made up of several hundred healthy bone marrow donors. At the time of sampling, every cohort member was nominally healthy, though immune exposures that went unrecorded were likely present. The donor was CMV seronegative and was included in the group of 352 seronegative cohort members. A peripheral blood sample was provided by each donor, and peripheral blood mononuclear cells were used for TCR beta sequencing. The Qiagen DNeasy Blood Extraction Kit was used to extract genomic DNA from the blood cell samples. The CDR3 sequence holds 14 residues, the cysteine and phenylalanine included. The read is trimmed to its CDR3 DNA, 42 bases read in frame from base 1. Per the germline V gene, SNHLY is the CDR1 and FYNNEI is the CDR2.

This receptor chain uses TRBV2 and TRBJ2-7; the D gene is possibly TRBD1, with 5 bases matching. The end of the DNA is better explained by TRBJ2-5, so the J call may be wrong. The sample taken for sequencing was PBMCs. The TCR comes from a woman younger than 30 in good health and CMV-seronegative. The nucleotide sequence is TGTGCCAGCAGTGATCAGGGCCCGACGGAGACCCAGTACTTC. Translated, this gives CASSDQGPTETQYF.